A single sample gave rise to the 28 T cell receptor beta chains below, sequenced in a study of blood T cells in healthy people across ages. Next came a second PCR, run for 7 to 11 cycles, which used a sample-barcoded 5' primer along with a J-beta primer mix. In TCRdb, the 5' RACE reads were re-called with MiXCR into one record per CDR3 protein. The sample lists about 2 million distinct CDR3 sequences, about 49% occurring once. The specimen sequenced was blood. The receptors come from a woman between 35 and 50 years old in good health.

With regard to this clonotype: Sequence at one end of the junction differs from germline and may be a read error. The chain links TRBV7-2 to TRBJ2-5, with D maybe TRBD1 (5 bases). Germline CDR1 reads SGHTA; CDR2 reads FQGNSA. The CDR3 is 14 residues long. The CDR3 region has the DNA TGTGCCAGCGGCTTAAGGGGAACACAAGAGACCCAGTACTTC. This codes for CASGLRGTQETQYF.

The chain is built from TRBV20-1 and TRBJ1-1; 11 positions agree with TRBD1. This CDR3 has 15 amino acids. The V segment lost 6 bases and the J segment 8 bases; nucleotides outside the gene matches: 14. CDR1 is DFQATT and CDR2 is SNEGSKA in the germline V gene (reference sequence). CDR3 residues: CSAPDRGLPRSEAFF. CDR3 DNA sequence: TGCAGTGCGCCGGACAGGGGGCTTCCCAGATCGGAAGCTTTCTTT.

The chain recombines TRBV6-2 or TRBV6-3 with TRBJ1-5; a possible D gene is TRBD1 (6 bases). Germline lookup yields CDR1 MNHEY and CDR2 SVGEGT. V was trimmed by 6 bases and J by 3 bases, leaving 15 bases between them. This CDR3 has 15 amino acids. CDR3 sequence (DNA): TGTGCCAGCAGCCCATCCAGGGGACCCAATCAGCCCCAGCATTTT. Protein sequence: CASSPSRGPNQPQHF.

This clonotype has just a few counts. The chain is built from TRBV23-1 and TRBJ2-7, with D maybe TRBD2 (5 bases). TRBV23-1 belongs to the ORF category, with a function that is uncertain. Deletions cut 0 bases from V and 5 bases from J, with 26 bases between. The length of the CDR3 is 19 residues. CDR3 DNA: TGCGCCAGCAGTCAATCTCAGAGATTTTCCTCCGGGATTGGCAACGAGCAGTACTTC. It translates to CASSQSQRFSSGIGNEQYF.

The V call is TRBV20-1, the J call TRBJ1-6; D is perhaps TRBD1 (5 bases). There are 13 residues in the CDR3. The germline V gene has CDR1 DFQATT and CDR2 SNEGSKA (reference sequence). V lost 7 bases to trimming and J lost 7 bases, with 14 bases between them. The chain's CDR3 is CSVPGPGNSPLHF. Written as DNA, the CDR3 is TGCAGTGTCCCGGGGCCAGGGAATTCACCCCTCCACTTT.

This clonotype was counted a few times. The rearrangement uses TRBV7-2 and TRBJ2-1, with D tentatively TRBD1 (7 bases). V was pared by 1 base and J by 8 bases, with 15 bases between. The CDR3 extends over 15 amino acids. CDR1 is SGHTA, CDR2 FQGNSA, per germline. CDR3 protein: CASSLEGQGGDEQFF. The CDR3 DNA reads TGTGCCAGCAGCTTAGAGGGGCAGGGGGGCGATGAGCAGTTCTTC.

The chain employs TRBV4-1 and TRBJ1-1, with 10 nucleotides matching TRBD1. This CDR3 contains 15 residues. Germline lookup yields CDR1 MGHRA and CDR2 YSYEKL. V was pared by 1 base and J by 1 base, with 0 bases of the junction left unmatched. CDR3 region: CASSQGTGGNTEAFF. The CDR3 DNA sequence: TGCGCCAGCAGCCAAGGGACAGGGGGGAACACTGAAGCTTTCTTT.

The CDR3 loop reads CAISERGPLLNEQFF. CDR3 in DNA: TGTGCCATCAGTGAAAGGGGTCCCCTTCTCAATGAGCAGTTCTTC. This chain connects TRBV10-3 to TRBJ2-1, with a tentative D call TRBD1 (5 bases). V was pared by 3 bases and J by 6 bases, with 15 bases between. Germline CDR1 ENHRY, CDR2 SYGVKD. CDR3 length: 15 amino acids.

The V gene is TRBV7-9, the J gene TRBJ2-5, with no clear D. CDR1 and CDR2 (germline): SEHNR, FQNEAQ (reference sequence). The CDR3 length is 17 residues. Trimming shortened V by 1 base and J by 0 bases, and 15 bases separated the two germline ends. CDR3 sequence (DNA): TGTGCCAGCAGCTTAGTGCCCCTTCGGATGTACCAAGAGACCCAGTACTTC. As protein: CASSLVPLRMYQETQYF. Full variable domain (rest looked up from reference TRBV7-9 and TRBJ2-5): DTGVSQNPRHKITKRGQNVTFRCDPISEHNRLYWYRQTLGQGPEFLTYFQNEAQLEKSRLLSDRFSAERPKGSFSTLEIQRTEQGDSAMYLCASSLVPLRMYQETQYFGPGTRLLVL.

This clonotype was counted a few times. The chain joins TRBV6-2 or TRBV6-3 to TRBJ1-2, with 8 positions matching TRBD1. From germline, CDR1 is MNHEY and CDR2 SVGEGT. The CDR3 totals 15 residues. V lost 6 bases, J lost 0 bases, and 6 bases stayed unmatched. CDR3 sequence reads: CASRRTGRANYGYTF. Here the CDR3 DNA reads TGTGCCAGCAGGAGGACAGGGAGGGCTAACTATGGCTACACCTTC.

The CDR3 here is CATSRSGGEVGGYTF. The CDR3 nucleotides are TGTGCCACCAGCAGATCCGGTGGGGAAGTGGGGGGCTACACCTTC. The J gene is TRBJ1-2, the V gene TRBV15; D call uncertain. This CDR3 has 15 amino acids. V was pared by 2 bases and J by 8 bases, with 18 bases between. CDR1 is LNHNV and CDR2 is YYDKDF in the germline V gene (reference sequence).

V gene TRBV27 combines with J gene TRBJ2-5, with D unresolved. This CDR3 region has 13 residues. Germline V gives CDR1 MNHEY, CDR2 SMNVEV (reference sequence). Trimming pared 6 bases from V and 0 bases from J, leaving 8 bases between. CDR3 DNA sequence: TGTGCCAGCAGGTTCCTTTACCAAGAGACCCAGTACTTC. Amino acid sequence: CASRFLYQETQYF.

The J gene is TRBJ2-7, the V gene TRBV11-1; 8 bases fit TRBD1. The CDR3 contains 15 residues. Germline V gene lookup returns CDR1 SGHAT and CDR2 FQDESV (reference sequence). Trimming cost V 5 bases and J 3 bases; bases outside gene matches: 9. The CDR3 region has the DNA TGTGCCAGCAGCCCTCGACAGGGGTACCTCTACGAGCAGTACTTC. Its protein is CASSPRQGYLYEQYF. Filled out from reference TRBV11-1 and TRBJ2-7, the complete variable domain reads EAEVAQSPRYKITEKSQAVAFWCDPISGHATLYWYRQILGQGPELLVQFQDESVVDDSQLPKDRFSAERLKGVDSTLKIQPAELGDSAMYLCASSPRQGYLYEQYFGPGTRLTVT.

A few counts support this clonotype. The J gene is TRBJ2-5, the V gene TRBV7-9, with no clear D. The V end lost 5 bases, the J end lost 4 bases, and 14 bases lay between the germline ends. CDR3 length: 14 residues. Per germline, CDR1 SEHNR and CDR2 FQNEAQ (reference sequence). The CDR3 reads CASSPPDPRETQYF. The CDR3 DNA sequence: TGTGCCAGCAGCCCCCCGGACCCCAGAGAGACCCAGTACTTC.

This clonotype was recorded once. The chain combines TRBV27 with TRBJ1-2; 7 bases map to TRBD1. This CDR3 contains 14 residues. V lost 6 bases and J lost 4; bases outside the gene matches: 8. Germline V gene data show CDR1 as MNHEY and CDR2 as SMNVEV (reference sequence). CDR3 region: CASSLHRGFYGYTF. The CDR3 DNA is TGTGCCAGCAGCTTACACAGGGGTTTCTATGGCTACACCTTC.

This clonotype was picked up one time. V usage is TRBV6-1 and J usage is TRBJ2-5; no definite D call. Germline V gene sequence: CDR1 MNHNS, CDR2 SASEGT. V was shortened by 9 bases and J by 4 bases, with 15 bases between the two germline ends. The CDR3 has 13 amino acids. The CDR3 bases are TGTGCCAGTCGATCGACGGTCCCAGAGACCCAGTACTTC. Its protein product is CASRSTVPETQYF.

The sample holds a few counts of this clonotype. The genes are TRBV7-2 and TRBJ1-2; 7 bases agree with TRBD1. V shed 5 bases, J shed 2 bases, and the junction held 5 bases outside the gene matches. The CDR3 extends over 14 amino acids. From germline, CDR1 is SGHTA and CDR2 FQGNSA. The CDR3 loop reads CASSPVQGNYGYTF. The CDR3 DNA reads TGTGCCAGCAGCCCTGTACAGGGGAACTATGGCTACACCTTC.

The chain employs TRBV13 and TRBJ2-1, with TRBD2 identical over 11 bases. The germline V gene has CDR1 PRHDT and CDR2 FYEKMQ (reference sequence). This CDR3 comprises 15 residues. The V gene end was trimmed by 2 bases and the J gene end by 7 bases; junction bases not matched to a gene: 4. CDR3 sequence: CASSLPSGGPNEQFF. The CDR3, as DNA: TGTGCCAGCAGCTTACCTAGCGGGGGGCCGAATGAGCAGTTCTTC.

J is TRBJ2-1 and V is TRBV12-3 or TRBV12-4; 13 nucleotides line up with TRBD2. V lost 5 bases, J lost 0 bases, and 7 bases stayed unmatched. The CDR3 length is 18 residues. CDR3 residues: CASSGLAGDSFSYNEQFF. The DNA of the CDR3 is TGTGCCAGCAGTGGACTAGCGGGGGATTCCTTCTCCTACAATGAGCAGTTCTTC.

Of note for this clonotype: A much larger clonotype is one base distant, so this may be a read error. V gene TRBV7-2 combines with J gene TRBJ2-7; perhaps TRBD1 as D (6 bases). Per germline, CDR1 SGHTA and CDR2 FQGNSA. The CDR3 is made up of 12 amino acids. V lost 8 bases and J 3 bases, leaving 11 bases between the germline ends. The CDR3 here is CASPYRVYEQYF. The DNA of the CDR3 is TGTGCCAGCCCGTACAGGGTCTACGAGCAGTACTTC.

V is TRBV2 and J is TRBJ2-7; no definite D call. The closer fit of TRBJ2-5 to the DNA end suggests the J call may be wrong. The germline V gene encodes CDR1 SNHLY and CDR2 FYNNEI. CDR3 length equals 11 residues. The CDR3: CASNFRETQYF. The CDR3 DNA sequence: TGTGCCAGCAACTTCAGAGAGACCCAGTACTTC.

This clonotype showed up just once. Its ends do not fully match the called genes, so a read error is possible. This rearrangement joins TRBV3-1 to TRBJ2-7; D is unresolved. The CDR3 extends over 13 amino acids. Looked up from germline, CDR1 is LGHDT and CDR2 is YNNKEL (reference sequence). The CDR3 DNA is TGTGTCAGCAGCCAAGATGGTCTCTACGAGCAGTACTTC. Amino acid sequence: CVSSQDGLYEQYF.

This chain uses TRBV5-1 with TRBJ2-4; 8 nucleotides line up with TRBD2. The CDR3 has 14 residues. With 6 bases clipped from V and 13 bases from J, the junction kept 15 bases outside the gene matches. Germline CDR1 reads SGHRS; CDR2 reads YFSETQ. This CDR3 is CASKRGLDDNEQYF. The CDR3 bases are TGCGCCAGCAAGAGGGGACTAGACGACAATGAGCAGTACTTC. Using reference TRBV5-1 and TRBJ2-4 for the parts outside the CDR3, the full variable domain is KAGVTQTPRYLIKTRGQQVTLSCSPISGHRSVSWYQQTPGQGLQFLFEYFSETQRNKGNFPGRFSGRQFSNSRSEMNVSTLELGDSALYLCASKRGLDDNEQYFGAGTRLSVL.

The V gene is TRBV7-9, the J gene TRBJ2-1; 12 nucleotides agree with TRBD2. The germline V gene has CDR1 SEHNR and CDR2 FQNEAQ (reference sequence). V lost 4 bases, J lost 5 bases, and 6 bases stayed unmatched. The CDR3 is 16 amino acids. This CDR3 is CASSSASGGADNEQFF. The DNA for the CDR3 is TGTGCCAGCAGCTCCGCTAGCGGGGGGGCCGACAATGAGCAGTTCTTC.

The rearrangement uses TRBV7-2 and TRBJ2-1, with TRBD1 matching over 7 bases. Germline V gives CDR1 SGHTA, CDR2 FQGNSA. The junction had 5 bases not matched to a gene; V was cut back by 1 base and J by 8 bases. This CDR3 is 14 amino acids long. The CDR3 DNA reads as TGTGCCAGCAGCTTAGACAGGGGAAAGGATGAGCAGTTCTTC. Amino acids: CASSLDRGKDEQFF.

This clonotype was seen more than once but under ten times. This chain uses TRBV5-1 with TRBJ2-7, with TRBD2 matching over 7 bases. The length of the CDR3 is 16 residues. V lost 4 bases, J lost 1 base, and 11 bases stayed unmatched. Germline lookup yields CDR1 SGHRS and CDR2 YFSETQ. The CDR3 nucleotides read TGCGCCAGCAGCCCCCGGGTAGCGGGTCTTTCCTACGAGCAGTACTTC. As protein: CASSPRVAGLSYEQYF.

The table lists this clonotype with a count of one. The CDR3 coding sequence is TGTGCCAGCAGTTCCCCACAGGGGGGGGAGCAGTTCTTC. Amino acid sequence: CASSSPQGGEQFF. The chain carries TRBV12-3 or TRBV12-4 and TRBJ2-1, with D perhaps matching TRBD1 (8 bases). V dropped 4 bases and J dropped 10 bases, with 14 bases sitting between them. The length of the CDR3 is 13 residues.

The chain employs TRBV5-6 and TRBJ2-5; 9 bases are a match to TRBD1. The CDR3 runs 13 residues. Germline CDR1 and CDR2: SGHDT and YYEEEE. The J segment lost 12 bases and the V segment lost 4 bases, leaving 10 bases of the junction unmatched. The CDR3 region is CASSPTQGAREYF. In nucleotides, the CDR3 is TGTGCCAGCAGCCCAACACAGGGGGCAAGGGAGTACTTC.